This T cell receptor (beta chain) was retrieved from a study of T cells in Graves' hyperthyroidism and ophthalmopathy. General study results and limits: Among thyroid clonotypes expanded above 0.001, most also appeared in blood.

V dropped 4 bases and J dropped 6; count of bases not matched to a gene: 7. Germline V gene lookup returns CDR1 SGDLS and CDR2 YYNGEE. This CDR3 has 14 amino acids. TCR beta CDR3 region amplification was performed from RNA transcripts. First-round RT-PCR with HTBI primers amplified the TCR CDR3 region. TCRdb independently ran MiXCR on the multiplex PCR reads; one entry per CDR3 protein. The data hold 300,000 to 350,000 distinct CDR3 sequences, with roughly a fifth observed a single time. This clonotype turned up a few times. Its antigen is still unknown. Material: blood. The TCR originated in a woman aged 45-60 years with Graves' hyperthyroidism. The rearrangement joins TRBV9 to TRBJ2-3; TRBD1 matches at 8 bases. This CDR3 is CASSQDRVVDTQYF. The CDR3 DNA reads TGTGCCAGCAGCCAGGACAGGGTCGTTGATACGCAGTATTTT.